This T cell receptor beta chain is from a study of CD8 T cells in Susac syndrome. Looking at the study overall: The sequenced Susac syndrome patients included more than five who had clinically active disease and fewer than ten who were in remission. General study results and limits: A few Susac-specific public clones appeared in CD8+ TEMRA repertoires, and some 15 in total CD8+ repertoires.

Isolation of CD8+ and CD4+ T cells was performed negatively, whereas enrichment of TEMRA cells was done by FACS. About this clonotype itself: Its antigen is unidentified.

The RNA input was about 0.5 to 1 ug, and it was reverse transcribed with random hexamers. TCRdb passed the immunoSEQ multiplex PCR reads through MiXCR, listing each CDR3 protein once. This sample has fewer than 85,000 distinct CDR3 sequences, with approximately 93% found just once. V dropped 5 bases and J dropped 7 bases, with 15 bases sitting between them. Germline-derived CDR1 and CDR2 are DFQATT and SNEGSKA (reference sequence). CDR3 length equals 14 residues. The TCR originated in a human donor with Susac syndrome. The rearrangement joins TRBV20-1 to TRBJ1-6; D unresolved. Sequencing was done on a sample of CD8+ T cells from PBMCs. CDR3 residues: CSAEDQFTNSPLHF. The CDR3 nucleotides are TGCAGTGCTGAAGATCAGTTTACGAATTCACCCCTCCACTTT.